Each of the 27 T cell receptor beta chains below was sequenced from the same sample in a study of blood T cells in healthy people across ages. It was with a sample-barcoded 5' primer and a J-beta primer mix that a second PCR of about 6 to 12 cycles was run. TCRdb re-called the 5' RACE reads with MiXCR, one entry per CDR3 protein. The table records roughly 1,700,000 distinct CDR3 sequences, 28% of them present only once. Source material: blood. These receptors all stem from a woman aged 25 to 45 in good health.

In this sample, this clonotype turned up a few times. The chain joins TRBV4-1 to TRBJ1-1, with D possibly being TRBD1 (6 bases). The V end lost 0 bases, the J end lost 0 bases, and 11 bases lay between the germline ends. This CDR3 region has 16 residues. Germline V gene data show CDR1 as MGHRA and CDR2 as YSYEKL. CDR3 protein: CASSQDRDNLNTEAFF. The CDR3 DNA follows: TGCGCCAGCAGCCAAGATAGGGACAACCTGAACACTGAAGCTTTCTTT.

A few counts support this clonotype. The chain links TRBV7-2 to TRBJ2-5, with 9 bases aligning to TRBD2. Germline V gives CDR1 SGHTA, CDR2 FQGNSA. J gave up 5 bases and V 7 bases, and 5 bases lay outside the gene matches. CDR3 length: 13 amino acids. In nucleotides, the CDR3 is TGTGCCAGCATTTCTCTAGCGGGGGAGACCCAGTACTTC. It specifies CASISLAGETQYF.

The chain recombines TRBV12-5 with TRBJ1-5; D might be TRBD1 (5 bases). The germline V gene has CDR1 LGHNT and CDR2 FRNRAP. Trimming removed 6 bases from V and 0 bases from J, with 9 bases in between. This CDR3 contains 14 residues. Here the CDR3 DNA reads TGTGCTAGTGGCGCAGGGTATAGCAATCAGCCCCAGCATTTT. Encoded protein: CASGAGYSNQPQHF.

This clonotype was observed many times. The chain has TRBV24-1 and TRBJ2-5; 7 nucleotides match TRBD2. This CDR3 contains 18 residues. Germline V CDR1 and CDR2: KGHDR, SFDVKD. V was pared by 0 bases and J by 2 bases, with 11 bases of the junction left unmatched. The CDR3 bases are TGTGCCACCAGTGATTTGTATGGTTCTGCGGGAGAGCAAGAGACCCAGTACTTC. Translation gives CATSDLYGSAGEQETQYF.

This clonotype was picked up many times. This chain links TRBV3-1 with TRBJ2-4; D may match TRBD1 or TRBD2 (5 bases each). Trimming removed 8 bases at V and 0 bases at J, with 14 bases between. This CDR3 comprises 15 residues. Germline V CDR1 and CDR2: LGHDT, YNNKEL (reference sequence). The CDR3 spells CASGDHSVAKNIQYF. The CDR3 bases are TGTGCCAGCGGGGACCATAGCGTAGCCAAAAACATTCAGTACTTC. Full variable domain (remainder filled in from reference TRBV3-1 and TRBJ2-4): DTAVSQTPKYLVTQMGNDKSIKCEQNLGHDTMYWYKQDSKKFLKIMFSYNNKELIINETVPNRFSPKSPDKAHLNLHINSLELGDSAVYFCASGDHSVAKNIQYFGAGTRLSVL.

The J gene is TRBJ2-1, the V gene TRBV18; 9 bases match TRBD2. CDR1 is KGHSH and CDR2 is LQKENI in the germline V gene. V lost 1 base to trimming and J lost 7 bases; unmatched junction nucleotides: 8. There are 16 residues in the CDR3. CDR3 DNA sequence: TGTGCCAGCTCACCACGGCGGGAGGGCCCGAGGAATGAGCAGTTCTTC. Translation: CASSPRREGPRNEQFF.

The chain recombines TRBV12-3 or TRBV12-4 with TRBJ1-4; tentative D call: TRBD1 (6 bases). CDR3 size: 14 residues. V was pared by 6 bases and J by 10 bases, with 18 bases between. The CDR3 region is CASSGNREVGKLFF. DNA for the CDR3: TGTGCCAGCAGCGGAAACAGGGAAGTAGGAAAACTGTTTTTT.

This rearrangement joins TRBV7-2 to TRBJ2-7; the D gene could be TRBD1 or TRBD2 (5 bases each). Trimming pared 1 base from V and 3 bases from J, leaving 16 bases between. This CDR3 has 16 residues. The germline gives CDR1 SGHTA, CDR2 FQGNSA. CDR3 protein: CASSLELGPRIYEQYF. The CDR3 coding sequence is TGTGCCAGCAGCTTAGAATTGGGACCGCGCATCTACGAGCAGTACTTC.

The rearrangement joins TRBV6-5 to TRBJ2-5; D call uncertain. Germline V gene data show CDR1 as MNHEY and CDR2 as SVGAGI. V dropped 1 base and J dropped 2 bases, with 8 bases sitting between them. This CDR3 is 14 amino acids long. CDR3 DNA sequence: TGTGCCAGCAGTTACTTGGGCAGGCAAGAGACCCAGTACTTC. Amino acid sequence: CASSYLGRQETQYF.

This chain joins TRBV18 and TRBJ2-7; 14 nucleotides match TRBD2. The CDR3 totals 17 residues. V lost 6 bases and J lost 4; bases outside the gene matches: 11. Looked up from germline, CDR1 is KGHSH and CDR2 is LQKENI. The CDR3 DNA is TGTGCCAGCTCCCCTGGGACTAGCGGGAGCGCGGCTTACGAGCAGTACTTC. It specifies CASSPGTSGSAAYEQYF.

This clonotype was seen a handful of times. The rearrangement uses TRBV3-1 and TRBJ1-5; D is unresolved. V was cut by 2 bases and J by 7 bases, with 12 bases left in between. CDR1 is LGHDT and CDR2 is YNNKEL in the germline V gene (reference sequence). This CDR3 comprises 14 residues. The CDR3 loop is CASSQNPLVQPQHF. DNA for the CDR3: TGTGCCAGCAGCCAAAATCCTTTAGTGCAGCCCCAGCATTTT.

Only a few counts were recorded for this clonotype. This chain links TRBV14 with TRBJ2-7; no firm D call. CDR3 length: 12 amino acids. V gave up 11 bases and J gave up 0 bases, with 11 bases separating them. CDR1 SGHDN and CDR2 FVKESK come from the germline V gene. The CDR3, as DNA: TGTGCCTCCGCGGTGAGCTCCTACGAGCAGTACTTC. Translating it yields CASAVSSYEQYF.

This chain uses TRBV12-3 or TRBV12-4 with TRBJ1-6; D call uncertain. This CDR3 has 12 residues. Trimming removed 5 bases at V and 6 bases at J, with 5 bases between. CDR3 DNA: TGTGCCAGCAGTATACCTAATTCACCCCTCCACTTT. Amino acids: CASSIPNSPLHF.

Of note for this clonotype: A much larger clone lies a single base off, so this may be a read error. CDR3 sequence (DNA): TGTGTCAGCAGTCGCAAACCGGGCCACGACAATGAGCAGTTCTTC. It yields the protein CVSSRKPGHDNEQFF. The chain has TRBV27 and TRBJ2-1, with D hard to call. The germline V gene encodes CDR1 MNHEY and CDR2 SMNVEV (reference sequence). The CDR3 spans 15 residues.

The chain joins TRBV5-1 to TRBJ2-1, with 9 bases aligning to TRBD1. Germline CDR1 SGHRS, CDR2 YFSETQ. This CDR3 contains 17 residues. With V trimmed by 0 bases and J by 6 bases, 10 bases remained unmatched. CDR3 DNA: TGCGCCAGCAGCTTGGGCTGGGGACAGGGCTTCGGCAATGAGCAGTTCTTC. It codes for CASSLGWGQGFGNEQFF.

The V gene is TRBV28, the J gene TRBJ1-1; no firm D call. V lost 1 base, J lost 4 bases, and 13 bases lay in between. Germline assignment: CDR1 MDHEN and CDR2 SYDVKM. This CDR3 region has 15 residues. Written as DNA, the CDR3 is TGTGCCAGCAGTTTATCGGTGGCGAAGACCACTGAAGCTTTCTTT. Translated, it gives CASSLSVAKTTEAFF.

Ten or more counts support this clonotype. At one end, the junction sequence differs from germline, possibly due to a read error. The chain combines TRBV7-9 with TRBJ2-7; TRBD1 might be the D (7 bases). Germline V lookup: CDR1 SEHNR, CDR2 FQNEAQ (reference sequence). There are 14 residues in the CDR3. CDR3 amino acids: CASSRTAGGYEQYF. The CDR3 coding sequence is TGTGCTAGCAGCAGGACCGCAGGGGGGTACGAGCAGTACTTC.

This clonotype was recorded a few times. J is TRBJ2-1 and V is TRBV6-2 or TRBV6-3, with D tentatively TRBD1 (5 bases). Trimming took off 0 bases at V and 5 bases at J, with 14 bases between the two ends. Looked up from germline, CDR1 is MNHEY and CDR2 is SVGEGT. This CDR3 has 16 residues. As DNA, the CDR3 is TGTGCCAGCAGTTACTCGATGAAGGACATTGACAATGAGCAGTTCTTC. Protein product: CASSYSMKDIDNEQFF.

The V and J genes are TRBV30 and TRBJ2-3; D is unclear. CDR3 length equals 13 residues. Germline V gene sequence: CDR1 GTSNPN, CDR2 SVGIG (reference sequence). V was clipped by 2 bases and J by 1 base, with 7 bases between them. CDR3 nucleotides: TGTGCCTGGAGTCCCCCAGGCACAGATACGCAGTATTTT. Amino acid sequence: CAWSPPGTDTQYF.

A single count supports this clonotype. This may be a read error, as it is one base from a much larger clone. This sequence joins TRBV10-3 and TRBJ2-5; D gene uncertain. Per germline, CDR1 ENHRY and CDR2 SYGVKD. Trimming took 7 bases from V and 2 from J, leaving 11 bases between them. The CDR3 has 13 amino acids. The CDR3 protein is CAITSELQETQYF. In DNA, the CDR3 is TGTGCCATCACAAGCGAGTTACAAGAGACCCAGTACTTC.

CDR3 residues: CASRGTGTNLYGYTF. The CDR3 nucleotides read TGTGCCAGCAGGGGAACCGGGACAAACCTCTATGGCTACACCTTC. This chain links TRBV28 with TRBJ1-2; D perhaps matches TRBD1 (6 bases). The V and J ends lost 6 bases and 4 bases respectively, with 18 bases between them. The CDR3 consists of 15 residues. The germline CDR1 and CDR2 sequences are MDHEN and SYDVKM.

Notes on this clonotype: Since a much larger clone is just one base distant, this may be a read error. This chain joins TRBV20-1 and TRBJ2-7, with TRBD2 as a possible D gene (6 bases). The CDR3 spans 16 residues. Germline CDR1 reads DFQATT; CDR2 reads SNEGSKA (reference sequence). Trimming took off 3 bases at V and 7 bases at J, with 25 bases between the two ends. The CDR3 loop reads CSAREGPMVSYNEQYF. CDR3 bases: TGCAGTGCTAGGGAGGGTCCGATGGTATCCTACAATGAGCAGTACTTC.

Only one count was recorded for this clonotype. This sequence joins TRBV29-1 and TRBJ1-2; D possibly corresponds to TRBD1 (6 bases). Germline-derived CDR1 and CDR2 are SQVTM and ANQGSEA. The CDR3 loop spans 12 amino acids. V lost 5 bases to trimming and J lost 6 bases, with 13 bases between them. CDR3 sequence (DNA): TGCAGCGTTTTGAAGGGGGAGGATGGCTACACCTTC. Protein product: CSVLKGEDGYTF.

On this clonotype: At one boundary the junction diverges from the germline segment, which might be a read error. V gene TRBV12-3 or TRBV12-4 combines with J gene TRBJ2-7; TRBD2 agrees at 7 bases. This CDR3 contains 12 residues. This CDR3 is CAISFGGDEQYF. CDR3 in DNA: TGTGCCATCAGTTTTGGGGGGGACGAGCAGTACTTC.

This clonotype turned up a few times. This chain connects TRBV6-1 to TRBJ2-1; 8 bases match TRBD2. V lost 6 bases, J lost 1 base, and 14 bases stayed unmatched. Germline V gene lookup returns CDR1 MNHNS and CDR2 SASEGT. This CDR3 is 18 amino acids long. DNA for the CDR3: TGTGCCAGCAGCCCCCCGGGACTAGAGGGAGGTTCCTACAATGAGCAGTTCTTC. It is translated as CASSPPGLEGGSYNEQFF.

The chain has TRBV5-1 and TRBJ2-2; D perhaps matches TRBD2 (5 bases). The CDR3 runs 13 residues. V lost 4 bases and J lost 5, with 9 bases in between. Germline CDR1 reads SGHRS; CDR2 reads YFSETQ. CDR3 in amino acids: CASSHRETGELFF. In DNA, the CDR3 is TGCGCCAGCAGCCACCGGGAAACCGGGGAGCTGTTTTTT.

In this sample, this clonotype turned up a few times. The chain joins TRBV18 to TRBJ1-2; D gene unclear. This CDR3 has 15 residues. The germline V gene encodes CDR1 KGHSH and CDR2 LQKENI. V gave up 3 bases and J gave up 0 bases, with 11 bases separating them. This CDR3 is CASSPRAKTNYGYTF. The CDR3, as DNA: TGTGCCAGCTCACCCCGGGCGAAGACTAACTATGGCTACACCTTC.